This T cell receptor beta chain was sequenced in a study of T cells after posttransplantation cyclophosphamide. Study observations and caveats: After PTCy, TRB diversity resembled that of CNI/methotrexate controls. Skin or GI-infiltrating T cells shared few TRB sequences with blood. Later blood repertoires were often dominated by clones from the donor CD8+ memory compartment.

Control samples came 1 year after myeloablative marrow transplants with methotrexate plus calcineurin inhibitor. Concerning this clone itself: Its antigen is still unknown.

CDR1 is MNHEY, CDR2 SMNVEV, per germline (reference sequence). The CDR3 totals 13 residues. V dropped 3 bases and J dropped 2 bases, with 7 bases sitting between them. The repertoire was sequenced with immunoSEQ multiplex PCR; TCRdb's copy has only in-frame clones and lacks some. The repertoire includes approximately 19,000 clones, 75% to 90% of them detected once, and 1.9% sits in the top ten. V is TRBV27 and J is TRBJ1-2, with D unclear. The source is a female patient between 30 and 39 years old who received an allogeneic stem cell transplant from an unrelated donor, was CMV-positive, and had acute and chronic GVHD. Some T cells may trace back to the graft donor. Sequenced here: PBMCs, sampled roughly 390 days after allogeneic stem cell transplant with calcineurin inhibitor and methotrexate. The CDR3 region has the DNA TGTGCCAGCAGTTTCAGGTTGAACTATGGCTACACCTTC. This translates into CASSFRLNYGYTF.